This TCR beta chain came from a study of cytomegalovirus exposure and HLA in healthy donors listed by TCRdb under 2017. Notes on the research overall: In an earlier analysis of 550 to 750 of the donors, roughly 300 Gb of sequence data and some 100 million unique TCR beta sequences from roughly 200 million T cells were reported. An early release covering around 630 HLA-typed donors comprised 250 to 350 gigabases of sequencing data and around 85 million unique TCR sequences. The genetic ancestry cluster associated with self-reported Caucasian donors included around four fifths of the approximately 410 genotyped donors. The study aimed to test whether cataloging public T cell receptors could reveal signatures of past pathogen exposure. The study profiled the T cell repertoires of approximately 700 subjects by immunosequencing and related them to cytomegalovirus serostatus. Along with the roughly 700-subject first cohort, a separate validation cohort of around 120 different subjects was used. To predict cytomegalovirus infection status, the study combined high-throughput TCR immunosequencing, statistical association of individual TCRs with disease status, and machine learning. A later analysis re-analyzed previously published TCR beta repertoires from about 600 donors and added high-resolution HLA genotyping to study TCR occurrence patterns. The later analysis used no new phenotypic data to find candidate immune exposures, relying instead on TCR beta sequences and their occurrence across donors. An earlier analysis of around 580 of the donors used high-throughput TCR beta sequencing to judge whether each TCR beta V gene segment behaved as functional or pseudogenic. Donor age, sex, ethnicity and CMV serostatus were compiled alongside the repertoire data. Genome-wide SNP genotypes for about 65% of the 666 donors were used in a later genetic analysis, which treated that subset as a discovery cohort. Every discovery cohort repertoire had been produced on one sequencing platform. HLA typing covered class I and class II loci at four-digit resolution. Typing coverage differed by locus: A, B, C, DRB1 and DQB1 were typed in about 620-630 donors, DQA1 in 522, DPA1 in approximately 610, and DPB1 in 472. A handful of DR-DQ haplotypes were handled as single units for association and clustering because linkage in the cohort was strong. Across around 400 genotyped donors of the cohort, an average of approximately 240,000 unique TCR beta nucleotide sequences per donor were sequenced, and 15% to 20% of those sequences were non-productive. The investigation overall reported the following: At a false discovery rate of 0.05, a later analysis linked about 17,000 TCR beta sequences to specific HLA alleles. Some IMGT-functional V segments, including TRBV6-2 and TRBV6-3, could not be distinguished by the 87-base-pair reads and were therefore excluded. Broadly in line with IMGT annotations, most TCR beta V segments showed up in productive rearrangements about 90% or about 30% of the time in an earlier analysis of roughly 590 of the donors. According to the authors, the approach could potentially be generalized to other disease states and immunological phenotypes. For the cohort, immune exposure information was limited to CMV serostatus. Because HLA typing was unavailable for some donors at each locus, only the typed subset was used in association tests. Compared with the roughly 670-donor mean, donors in an Asian-associated ancestry cluster had fewer N-insertions in productive TCRs, according to a later genetic analysis. An association between a missense DCLRE1C variant and V-gene and J-gene trimming of TCR beta chains was found in a later genetic analysis and replicated in an independent cohort. The earlier analysis of approximately 560 of the donors excluded some 15 rarely observed V segments, including chromosome 9 orphons, because counts were too low. In vitro tests confirmed that a few of the cytomegalovirus-associated TCR beta chains recognize cytomegalovirus antigens. In a later analysis, the rate of TCR association differed among HLA loci, with DRB1 alleles having the most associated TCRs and HLA-C alleles having the fewest. The classifier was reported to diagnose cytomegalovirus status with high specificity and sensitivity in both the original cohort and the validation cohort. A later analysis found that most CMV-associated TCR beta chains appeared HLA-restricted, with HLA associations seemingly driven largely by CMV exposure. Several of the top co-occurrence clusters appeared to be linked to parvovirus B19, influenza, CMV and Epstein-Barr virus, according to a later analysis. Compared with equally common non-associated chains, HLA-associated TCR beta chains in a later analysis were more clonally expanded and had lower generation probabilities. Correlated functional status among segregating V segments might reflect linkage disequilibrium, but an unknown experimental factor could not be ruled out. The study gave a list of 150 to 200 TCR beta chains associated with cytomegalovirus. When HLA alleles, especially DR and DQ, strongly co-occurred, TCR associations were difficult to assign to individual alleles. Roughly uniform sequencing depth across donors was assumed in presence/absence analyses, although this assumption may not hold. Most TCR sequences were seen in very few donors, while some public TCRs were found in many individuals. The sequencing pipeline was judged likely to have produced a cluster of highly shared sequence variants as a technical artifact. A further reported finding was that TCR beta sequences accurately predicted the HLA-A and HLA-B alleles for most subjects in the first cohort. This cohort had only TCR beta chains sequenced, and the lack of alpha or paired-chain data limited which features could be detected.

CDR1 and CDR2 are drawn from the germline V gene: SGHAT, FQNNGV. From the cysteine up to the phenylalanine, the CDR3 has a length of 17 residues. Only the CDR3 portion is preserved as DNA: 51 bases, with reading frame beginning at the first base. Unmatched junction bases come to 12, with V trimmed by 6 bases and J by 0 bases. The cohort comprised around 690 healthy bone marrow donors. All cohort members were sampled while nominally healthy, although unrecorded immune exposures were likely present. The donor tested CMV seronegative, placing the donor among the 352 seronegative members of the cohort. A peripheral blood sample was collected from each donor, and TCR beta sequencing was performed on peripheral blood mononuclear cells. Genomic DNA was extracted from the blood cell samples with the Qiagen DNeasy Blood Extraction Kit. Notes on this clone: No cognate antigen has been identified for it. Qualities for individual bases were not recorded, and no much larger clone is one base off.

Library preparation used the immunoSEQ multiplex PCR assay. The multiplex PCR relied on a mix of 60 forward primers for TCR Vbeta segments and 13 reverse primers for TCR Jbeta segments. Amplification of the CDR3 region of rearranged TCR beta genes was performed with a multiplex PCR assay on genomic DNA. The Illumina HiSeq System was used to sequence the amplified TCR beta libraries as 87-base-pair reads. As for the original processing: In a later analysis, 80 million or so unique TCR beta chains were counted across the 500 to 850 repertoires, and roughly 10 million of these chains were shared by at least two donors. Raw reads were error-corrected and collapsed into unique sequences with a nearest-neighbor algorithm that merged closely related sequences to remove PCR and sequencing errors. CDR3 sequences were aligned to IMGT reference sequences to assign V, D and J gene segments. For a sequence to be retained, at least a six-nucleotide match to both a V gene segment and a J gene segment was required. A rearrangement was called productive if the CDR3 had no stop codons and remained in frame with V and J, and every other rearrangement was called non-productive. CDR3 was defined by IMGT convention, running from the second conserved V-encoded cysteine to the conserved J-encoded phenylalanine. Sequences without an unambiguous match to a single V gene segment were excluded from the earlier analysis of approximately 560 of the donors. In an earlier analysis of several hundred of the donors, a V segment was called functional when productive rearrangements were above 56.7%, and segregating when the standard deviation between donors exceeded 5%. To diagnose cytomegalovirus status from the catalog of TCR beta chain sequences, a statistical classification framework was built. V and J gene assignment, in a later analysis, came from comparing TCR nucleotide sequences with IMGT/GENE-DB human TR gene sequences. A later analysis assigned CDR3 sequences and most-parsimonious VDJ recombination scenarios with the TCRdist pipeline. In a later analysis, every TCR beta chain was defined by the combination of its CDR3 amino acid sequence and its V-gene family, and reads without a unique V-gene family were dropped. A later analysis removed roughly 590 highly shared, low-generation-probability nucleotide sequences to deal with suspected cross-contamination and a sequencing artifact. In a later analysis, a clonal expansion index was calculated for each public chain from normalized within-repertoire ranks of inferred template counts. In a later analysis, generation probabilities were computed with a VDJ recombination model fitted to out-of-frame rearrangements, and the resulting probabilities were checked against IGoR. Hypergeometric tests were used in a later analysis to score TCR-TCR, TCR-HLA and TCR-CMV co-occurrence, with a repertoire-size bias correction applied to the TCR pairs. A later analysis estimated false discovery rates by permuting HLA or CMV assignments 20 times. In a later analysis, co-occurring TCRs were grouped using DBSCAN, with TCRdist sequence similarity added in when clustering inside HLA-allele-positive subsets. Repertoires with fewer than 30,000 or more than 120,000 public chains were left out of co-occurrence clustering, as were a handful of repertoires with anomalous nucleotide sharing. Entries here come from immuneACCESS through TCRdb and include only in-frame sequences with V and J called. Some clones fail to appear in such tables; in the studies checked, an unresolved V gene covers under half of the shortfall, and the cause of the remainder is unknown. The V and J calls and the clone size are those of that table, but D and trimming were determined from the DNA. Across this sample there are over 60,000 clones, with 65% to 85% seen only once. The ten largest account for roughly an eighth of the sample.

The receptor chain draws on TRBV11-2 and TRBJ1-2; 8 central nucleotides agree with TRBD1. This sequence originates from a man in his 70s in good health and CMV-seronegative. Material for sequencing was PBMCs. The nucleotide sequence reads TGTGCCAGCAGTCTTGACAGGGGCCCTCGAACTAACTATGGCTACACCTTC. Protein translation: CASSLDRGPRTNYGYTF.